This T cell receptor beta chain was sequenced in a study of T cells in Graves' hyperthyroidism and ophthalmopathy. The CDR3 covers 18 residues. Trimming took 1 base from V and 2 from J; bases not matched to a gene: 12. Per the germline V gene, CDR1 is SGHAT and CDR2 is FQNNGV. The TCR beta CDR3 regions underwent amplification using RNA transcripts as the source. An initial round of RT-PCR targeting the TCR CDR3 relied on the HTBI primer set. TCRdb reprocessed the multiplex PCR reads via MiXCR and lists one record per CDR3 protein. The table includes 300,000 to 450,000 distinct CDR3 sequences, around a sixth detected once.

The source material was blood. V usage is TRBV11-2 and J usage is TRBJ2-5, with 8 nucleotides matching TRBD1. The receptor's source is a woman in her 40s with Graves' ophthalmopathy. In DNA, the CDR3 is TGTGCCAGCAGCTTAGGGACAGGGCATCGTAAAGTACAAGAGACCCAGTACTTC. Its translation: CASSLGTGHRKVQETQYF.